This T cell receptor (beta chain) was documented in a study of cytomegalovirus exposure and HLA in healthy donors. The CDR3 runs to 14 residues. CDR1 and CDR2 from the germline V gene are SEHNR and FQNEAQ (reference sequence). V dropped 1 base and J dropped 4 bases, with 10 bases sitting between them. With 60 Vbeta and 13 Jbeta primers, the PCR was carried out. Using immunoSEQ multiplex PCR, the repertoire was profiled, and TCRdb retains in-frame clones only, with some absent. The sample holds some 170,000 clones, roughly 71% seen once. Study outcomes and limitations: The study flagged roughly 150 TCR beta chains as cytomegalovirus-associated. TCR beta sequences reportedly predicted most subjects' HLA-A and HLA-B alleles accurately. Donor immune exposure was known only as CMV serostatus. When the data were analyzed later, several of the most significant clusters appeared to be linked to common viral pathogens.

With respect to this clone: The antigen is not known.

The sequencing sample was made of PBMCs. The chain uses TRBV7-9 and TRBJ2-5, with a possible D match to TRBD2 (5 bases). This TCR derives from a woman between 50 and 59 years old in good health and CMV-seropositive. The CDR3 nucleotides are TGTGCCAGCAGCTTAGTTGGGGAGAGAGAGACCCAGTACTTC. Translating gives CASSLVGERETQYF.